Listed below are T cell receptor beta chains from one sample, sequenced in a study of cytomegalovirus exposure and HLA in healthy donors. Clones were read by immunoSEQ multiplex PCR, and TCRdb kept only the in-frame ones, dropping some. Of 130,000 to 150,000 clones listed, roughly 80% are singletons. The sequenced sample was PBMCs. The receptors were sampled from a woman aged 40 to 50 in good health and CMV-seronegative. CDR3s leave out the opening cysteine and the closing phenylalanine or tryptophan. The listing skips clone size in some rows; elsewhere it reads once, few, many or a size class.

V gene: TRBV11-2
clone size: -
J gene: TRBJ2-7
CDR3 protein: ASSSGGLTFHEQY

V gene: TRBV5-6
clone size: -
J gene: TRBJ1-2
CDR3 protein: ASSGGQGPYGYT

V gene: TRBV12-5
clone size: -
J gene: TRBJ2-3
CDR3 protein: ASGSTLIPGRGVPTDTQY

V gene: TRBV25-1
clone size: few
J gene: TRBJ1-4
CDR3 protein: ASSERGATNEKLF

V gene: TRBV5-1
clone size: -
J gene: TRBJ1-6
CDR3 protein: ASSTGGGKRHSPLH

V gene: TRBV6-7
clone size: -
J gene: TRBJ1-1
CDR3 protein: ASSYCPPRQGEPSTEAF

V gene: TRBV29-1
clone size: -
J gene: TRBJ2-7
CDR3 protein: SVEPRQGEQY

V gene: TRBV7-6
clone size: -
J gene: TRBJ1-1
CDR3 protein: ASSSGQPNTEAF

V gene: TRBV7-8
clone size: -
J gene: TRBJ1-2
CDR3 protein: ASTQTRWGRGYNGYT

V gene: TRBV28
clone size: -
J gene: TRBJ1-1
CDR3 protein: ASSTPLGQGMNTEAF

V gene: TRBV7-9
clone size: -
J gene: TRBJ1-3
CDR3 protein: ASSPWTGKSSGNTIY

V gene: TRBV27
clone size: -
J gene: TRBJ2-3
CDR3 protein: ASSYRSTDTQY

V gene: TRBV6-5
clone size: -
J gene: TRBJ1-2
CDR3 protein: ASSSHRGKGYGYT

V gene: TRBV13
clone size: -
J gene: TRBJ1-1
CDR3 protein: ASSLLGGRNTEAF

V gene: TRBV6-5
clone size: -
J gene: TRBJ2-4
CDR3 protein: ASSYSSGENIQY

V gene: TRBV5-6
clone size: -
J gene: TRBJ2-7
CDR3 protein: ASSRDYEQY

V gene: TRBV18
clone size: few
J gene: TRBJ1-4
CDR3 protein: ASSPPDSSTNEKLF

V gene: TRBV2
clone size: -
J gene: TRBJ1-1
CDR3 protein: ASSATGQRNTEAF

V gene: TRBV5-4
clone size: -
J gene: TRBJ1-1
CDR3 protein: ASSSGLMENTEAF

V gene: TRBV27
clone size: -
J gene: TRBJ1-2
CDR3 protein: ASSWGRGYGYT

V gene: TRBV2
clone size: -
J gene: TRBJ1-2
CDR3 protein: ARRTGFGYT

V gene: TRBV27
clone size: once
J gene: TRBJ2-7
CDR3 protein: ASSSRGGPYEQY

V gene: TRBV2
clone size: -
J gene: TRBJ2-1
CDR3 protein: AREGGRSKTDYNEQF

V gene: TRBV7-9
clone size: -
J gene: TRBJ2-3
CDR3 protein: ASSLGQVKQY

V gene: TRBV5-4
clone size: -
J gene: TRBJ1-1
CDR3 protein: ASSQVASSNTEAF

V gene: TRBV14
clone size: few
J gene: TRBJ2-7
CDR3 protein: ASSQVDTPSYEQY

V gene: TRBV10-2
clone size: -
J gene: TRBJ2-1
CDR3 protein: AGASGTSGGFSYNEQF

V gene: TRBV6-1
clone size: -
J gene: TRBJ2-3
CDR3 protein: ASSVETGGTDTQY

V gene: TRBV18
clone size: -
J gene: TRBJ2-5
CDR3 protein: ASSRPGTGGQETQY

V gene: TRBV27
clone size: few
J gene: TRBJ1-1
CDR3 protein: ASSLSDRAPTEAF

V gene: TRBV7-9
clone size: -
J gene: TRBJ1-1
CDR3 protein: ASTSTGNTEAF

V gene: TRBV28
clone size: few
J gene: TRBJ2-7
CDR3 protein: ASRSGAASGGNEQY

V gene: TRBV30
clone size: -
J gene: TRBJ1-2
CDR3 protein: AWSEPLPSGYGGYGYT

V gene: TRBV10-1
clone size: -
J gene: TRBJ1-1
CDR3 protein: ASSESALGTLGGTEAF

V gene: TRBV2
clone size: -
J gene: TRBJ1-2
CDR3 protein: ASRRDRGAYGYT

V gene: TRBV7-9
clone size: -
J gene: TRBJ2-1
CDR3 protein: ASSHNPGTSGRVGNEQF

V gene: TRBV4-1
clone size: -
J gene: TRBJ1-2
CDR3 protein: ASSQEADRIGGYT

V gene: TRBV27
clone size: -
J gene: TRBJ2-3
CDR3 protein: ASRLAGGQDTQY

V gene: TRBV25-1
clone size: -
J gene: TRBJ2-7
CDR3 protein: ASSDTGTVYEQY

V gene: TRBV5-1
clone size: -
J gene: TRBJ2-7
CDR3 protein: ASSLVSSSYEQY

V gene: TRBV6-5
clone size: once
J gene: TRBJ2-7
CDR3 protein: ASRWDRSYEQY

V gene: TRBV14
clone size: once
J gene: TRBJ1-5
CDR3 protein: ASSQEWGQPQH

V gene: TRBV7-9
clone size: -
J gene: TRBJ1-3
CDR3 protein: ASSLVGQEDTIY

V gene: TRBV18
clone size: few
J gene: TRBJ2-7
CDR3 protein: ASSPLLAGEGYEQY

V gene: TRBV28
clone size: -
J gene: TRBJ1-4
CDR3 protein: ASSTPGQPNEKLF

V gene: TRBV30
clone size: -
J gene: TRBJ1-1
CDR3 protein: AWRDARGAF

V gene: TRBV23-1
clone size: -
J gene: TRBJ2-6
CDR3 protein: ASTLTTGQGSMANVLT

V gene: TRBV10-3
clone size: few
J gene: TRBJ1-1
CDR3 protein: AISESTGVGMNTEAF

V gene: TRBV6-1
clone size: -
J gene: TRBJ2-1
CDR3 protein: ASGGLAGVRSEQF

V gene: TRBV14
clone size: -
J gene: TRBJ2-3
CDR3 protein: ASSPFAAAPLRTDTQY

V gene: TRBV10-3
clone size: few
J gene: TRBJ1-5
CDR3 protein: AISESTRNPPLNQPQH

V gene: TRBV27
clone size: -
J gene: TRBJ1-2
CDR3 protein: ASSLTGNYGYT

V gene: TRBV5-8
clone size: few
J gene: TRBJ1-2
CDR3 protein: ASSPDRNYGYT

V gene: TRBV7-9
clone size: few
J gene: TRBJ1-2
CDR3 protein: ASSLAGTAYGYT

V gene: TRBV7-9
clone size: few
J gene: TRBJ1-1
CDR3 protein: ASSSGSKLEAF

V gene: TRBV12-2
clone size: -
J gene: TRBJ2-3
CDR3 protein: ASRLGILGGQGKSDTQY